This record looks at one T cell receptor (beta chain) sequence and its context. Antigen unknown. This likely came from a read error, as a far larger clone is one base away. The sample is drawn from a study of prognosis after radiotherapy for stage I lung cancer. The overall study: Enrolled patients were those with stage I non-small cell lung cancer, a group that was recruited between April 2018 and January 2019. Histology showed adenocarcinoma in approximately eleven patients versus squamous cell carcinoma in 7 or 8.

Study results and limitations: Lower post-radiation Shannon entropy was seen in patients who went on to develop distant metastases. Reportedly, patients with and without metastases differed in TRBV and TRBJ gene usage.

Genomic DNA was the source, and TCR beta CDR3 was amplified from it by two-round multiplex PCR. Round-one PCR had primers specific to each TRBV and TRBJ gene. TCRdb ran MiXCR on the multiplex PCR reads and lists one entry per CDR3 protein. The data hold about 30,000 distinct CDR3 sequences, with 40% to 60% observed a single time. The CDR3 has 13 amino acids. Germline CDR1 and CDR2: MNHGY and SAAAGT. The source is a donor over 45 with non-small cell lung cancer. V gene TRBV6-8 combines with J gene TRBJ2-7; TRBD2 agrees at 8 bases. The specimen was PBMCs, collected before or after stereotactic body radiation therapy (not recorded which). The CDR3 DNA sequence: TGTTCCAGCACCCCAGCGGGAGCGGGCGAGCAGTACTTC. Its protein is CSSTPAGAGEQYF.